Described below is a single T cell receptor beta chain sequence and its context. This sample is part of a study of cytomegalovirus exposure and HLA in healthy donors. The PCR made use of 60 Vbeta and 13 Jbeta primers. Profiled with immunoSEQ multiplex PCR; TCRdb holds only in-frame clones, not every one. Of 120,000 to 150,000 clones listed, over 75% are singletons. This CDR3 region has 14 residues. CDR1 is LNHDA and CDR2 is SQIVND in the germline V gene (reference sequence). Losses at the gene ends were 7 bases for V and 4 bases for J; bases not matched to a gene: 7. Sequencing was performed on PBMCs. This sequence was found in a male donor in good health and CMV-seronegative. The V and J genes are TRBV19 and TRBJ2-1; TRBD2 matches at 7 bases. In nucleotides, the CDR3 is TGTGCCAGTAAACCGGGGGAGGGGTACAATGAGCAGTTCTTC. Translating it yields CASKPGEGYNEQFF.